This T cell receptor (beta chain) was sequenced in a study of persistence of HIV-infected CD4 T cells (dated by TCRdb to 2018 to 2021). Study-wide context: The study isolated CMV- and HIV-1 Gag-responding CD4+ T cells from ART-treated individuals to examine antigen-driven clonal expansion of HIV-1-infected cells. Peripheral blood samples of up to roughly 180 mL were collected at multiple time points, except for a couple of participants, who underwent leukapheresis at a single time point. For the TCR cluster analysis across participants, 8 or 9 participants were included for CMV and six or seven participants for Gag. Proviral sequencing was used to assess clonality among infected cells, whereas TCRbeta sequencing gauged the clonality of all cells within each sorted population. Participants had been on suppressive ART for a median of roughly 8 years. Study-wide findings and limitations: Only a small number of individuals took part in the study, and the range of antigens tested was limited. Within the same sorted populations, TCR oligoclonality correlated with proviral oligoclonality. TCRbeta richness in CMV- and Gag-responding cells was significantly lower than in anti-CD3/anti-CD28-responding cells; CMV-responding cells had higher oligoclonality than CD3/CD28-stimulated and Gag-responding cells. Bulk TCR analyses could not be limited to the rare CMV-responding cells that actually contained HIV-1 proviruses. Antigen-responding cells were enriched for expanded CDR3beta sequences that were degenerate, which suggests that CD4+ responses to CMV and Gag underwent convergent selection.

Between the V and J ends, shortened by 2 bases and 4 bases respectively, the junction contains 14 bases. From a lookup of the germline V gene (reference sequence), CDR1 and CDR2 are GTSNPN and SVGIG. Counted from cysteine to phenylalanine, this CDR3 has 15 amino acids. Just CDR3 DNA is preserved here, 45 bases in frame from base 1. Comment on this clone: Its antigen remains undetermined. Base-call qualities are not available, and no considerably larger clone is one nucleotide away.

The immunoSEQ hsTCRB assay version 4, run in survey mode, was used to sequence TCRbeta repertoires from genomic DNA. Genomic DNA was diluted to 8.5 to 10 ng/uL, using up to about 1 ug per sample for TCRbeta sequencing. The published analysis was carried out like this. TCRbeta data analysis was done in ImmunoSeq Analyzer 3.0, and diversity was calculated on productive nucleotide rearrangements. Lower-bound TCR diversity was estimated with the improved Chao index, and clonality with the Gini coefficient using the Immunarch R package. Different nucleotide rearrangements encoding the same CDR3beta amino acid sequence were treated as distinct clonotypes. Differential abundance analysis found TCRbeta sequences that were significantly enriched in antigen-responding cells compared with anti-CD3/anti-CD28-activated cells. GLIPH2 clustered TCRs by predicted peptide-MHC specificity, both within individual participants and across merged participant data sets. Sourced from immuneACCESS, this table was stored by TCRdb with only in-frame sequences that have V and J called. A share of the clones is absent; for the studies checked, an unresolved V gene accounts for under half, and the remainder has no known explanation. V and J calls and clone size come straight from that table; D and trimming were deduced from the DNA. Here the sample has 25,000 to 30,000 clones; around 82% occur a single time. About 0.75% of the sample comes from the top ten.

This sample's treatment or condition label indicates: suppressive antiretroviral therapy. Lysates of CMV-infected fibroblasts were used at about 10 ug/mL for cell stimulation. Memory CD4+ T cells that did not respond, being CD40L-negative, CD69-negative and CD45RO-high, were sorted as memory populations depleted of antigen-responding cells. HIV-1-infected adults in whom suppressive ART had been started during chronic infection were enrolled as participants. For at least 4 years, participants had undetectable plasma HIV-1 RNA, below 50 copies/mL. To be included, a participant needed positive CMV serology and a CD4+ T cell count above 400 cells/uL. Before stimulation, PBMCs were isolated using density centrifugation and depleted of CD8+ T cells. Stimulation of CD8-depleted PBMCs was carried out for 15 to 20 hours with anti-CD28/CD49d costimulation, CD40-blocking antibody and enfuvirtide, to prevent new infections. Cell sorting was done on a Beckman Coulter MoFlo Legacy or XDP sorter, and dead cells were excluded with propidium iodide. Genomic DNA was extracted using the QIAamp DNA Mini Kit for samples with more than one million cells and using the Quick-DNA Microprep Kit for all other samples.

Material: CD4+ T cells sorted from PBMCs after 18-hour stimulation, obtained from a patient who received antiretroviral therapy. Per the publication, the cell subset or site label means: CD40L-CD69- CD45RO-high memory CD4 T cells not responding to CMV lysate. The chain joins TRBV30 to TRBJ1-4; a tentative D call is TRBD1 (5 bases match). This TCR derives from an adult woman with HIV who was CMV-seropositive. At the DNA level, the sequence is TGTGCCTGGAGTACCCCGACAGCTTTTAATGAAAAACTGTTTTTT. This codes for CAWSTPTAFNEKLFF.